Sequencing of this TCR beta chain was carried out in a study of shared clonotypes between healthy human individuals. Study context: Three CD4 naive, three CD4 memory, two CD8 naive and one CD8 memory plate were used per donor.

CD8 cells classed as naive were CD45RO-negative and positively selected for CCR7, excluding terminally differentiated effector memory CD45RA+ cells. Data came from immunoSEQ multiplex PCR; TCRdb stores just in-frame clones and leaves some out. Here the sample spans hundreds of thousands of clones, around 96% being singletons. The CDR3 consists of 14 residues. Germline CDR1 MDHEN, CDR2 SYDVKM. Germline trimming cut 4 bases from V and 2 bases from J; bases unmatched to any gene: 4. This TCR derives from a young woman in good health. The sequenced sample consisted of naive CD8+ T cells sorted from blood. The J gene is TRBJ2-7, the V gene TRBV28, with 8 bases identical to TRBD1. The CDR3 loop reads CASSYTRGPYEQYF. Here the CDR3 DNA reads TGTGCCAGCAGTTACACCAGGGGGCCCTACGAGCAGTACTTC.